The 6 T cell receptor beta chains below come from one sample, sequenced in a study of T-cell reconstitution after alpha-beta-depleted transplantation in children. Unique molecular identifiers were incorporated into the prepared TCRbeta library. TCRdb analysed the PCR reads with MiXCR anew, one entry per CDR3 protein. The data contain just under 550,000 distinct CDR3 sequences, about 18% of them singletons. The sample in question was PBMCs from the stem cell graft donor, obtained from the stem cell graft. The source of these receptors is a human donor who donated a stem cell graft to a child with acute lymphoblastic leukemia.

Concerning this clonotype itself: The CDR3 does not close with the conserved phenylalanine or tryptophan, likely indicating a read error. This sequence joins TRBV9 and TRBJ1-5, with 8 bases that match TRBD1. V lost 3 bases to trimming and J lost 7 bases; unmatched junction nucleotides: 9. The length of the CDR3 is 15 residues. Per the germline V gene, CDR1 is SGDLS and CDR2 is YYNGEE. The CDR3 spells CASSADDRGGQPQHL. Written as DNA, the CDR3 is TGTGCCAGCAGCGCCGACGACAGGGGTGGGCAGCCCCAGCATTTG.

The J gene is TRBJ2-2, the V gene TRBV7-6, with 11 bases identical to TRBD2. The V segment lost 5 bases and the J segment 3 bases; nucleotides outside the gene matches: 2. The CDR3 length is 15 residues. Per germline, CDR1 SGHVS and CDR2 FNYEAQ. Here the CDR3 DNA reads TGTGCCAGCAGCCTACTAGCGGGAGACACCGGGGAGCTGTTTTTT. This encodes CASSLLAGDTGELFF.

The rearrangement joins TRBV20-1 to TRBJ2-1, with D maybe TRBD2 (6 bases). Germline V gene lookup returns CDR1 DFQATT and CDR2 SNEGSKA (reference sequence). V lost 6 bases, J lost 6 bases, and 15 bases lay in between. The CDR3 has 13 amino acids. This chain's CDR3 is CSALPGLLNEQFF. The CDR3 nucleotides read TGCAGTGCCCTTCCGGGACTCCTCAATGAGCAGTTCTTC.

The CDR3 sequence: CASSRGTGSDSPLHF. CDR3 DNA sequence: TGCGCCAGCAGCCGAGGGACAGGGTCGGATTCACCCCTCCACTTT. V usage is TRBV5-1 and J usage is TRBJ1-6; TRBD1 aligns across 9 bases. Trimming took 4 bases from V and 8 from J; bases not matched to a gene: 7. Germline lookup yields CDR1 SGHRS and CDR2 YFSETQ. The CDR3 loop spans 15 amino acids.

The chain links TRBV12-3 or TRBV12-4 to TRBJ2-4; the D gene is possibly TRBD2 (5 bases). CDR3 size: 16 residues. V was clipped by 2 bases and J by 6 bases, with 17 bases between them. CDR3 sequence: CASSLRVIEGLNIQYF. Written as DNA, the CDR3 is TGTGCCAGCAGTTTAAGGGTTATCGAGGGATTAAACATTCAGTACTTC.

This clonotype appeared a few times. The chain uses TRBV29-1 and TRBJ2-4; 8 bases line up with TRBD1. The V segment lost 6 bases and the J segment 3 bases; nucleotides outside the gene matches: 4. From germline, CDR1 is SQVTM and CDR2 ANQGSEA. This CDR3 region has 13 residues. This CDR3 reads CSVLTGGKNIQYF. CDR3 coding DNA: TGCAGCGTCCTCACAGGGGGCAAAAACATTCAGTACTTC. Using reference TRBV29-1 and TRBJ2-4 for the parts outside the CDR3, the full variable domain is SAVISQKPSRDICQRGTSLTIQCQVDSQVTMMFWYRQQPGQSLTLIATANQGSEATYESGFVIDKFPISRPNLTFSTLTVSNMSPEDSSIYLCSVLTGGKNIQYFGAGTRLSVL.